This T cell receptor beta chain appears in the sequencing data of a study of blood T cell repertoires in COVID-19. Study-wide context: COVID-19 samples from acute and convalescent phases originated in the United States, Italy and Spain. Nucleic acid was either cDNA or gDNA, and it came from T cells, B-cell-depleted T cells, or PBMCs.

This clone has only one observation. TCRdb's copy holds only in-frame clones and misses some; the assay was immunoSEQ multiplex PCR. The table includes 330,000 or so clones, 92% detected once. Trimming removed 3 bases at V and 3 bases at J, with 11 bases between. Germline CDR1 and CDR2: SGHNT and YENEEA. The CDR3 sequence is 14 residues long. Researchers sorted participants into cohorts using their self-reported clinical history. The J gene is TRBJ1-1, the V gene TRBV11-3; D remains unclear. Sequenced material: PBMCs or T cells enriched from blood (not recorded which). This sequence originates from a woman aged 25 to 45 who had recovered from COVID-19. CDR3 amino acids: CASSLREGDTEAFF. CDR3 sequence (DNA): TGTGCCAGCAGCTTGAGGGAAGGAGACACTGAAGCTTTCTTT.